This TCR beta chain derives from a study of early T cells in non-severe SARS-CoV-2 infection. In the case of this clonotype: Its cognate antigen is unknown.

Study-wide results and limits: Missing private and CD4 specificities, VDJdb matching favored anti-spike CD8 responses.

Individual cDNA molecules were tagged with unique molecular identifiers. TCRdb re-called the 5' RACE reads with MiXCR, one entry per CDR3 protein. The repertoire consists of 53,000 or so distinct CDR3 sequences, with roughly 12% occurring once and the leading ten covering around 2.5%. V gave up 4 bases and J gave up 3 bases, with 10 bases separating them. Per the germline V gene, CDR1 is MNHEY and CDR2 is SVGEGT. The CDR3 has 14 amino acids. This sample comprised whole blood, obtained at baseline. The source of this sequence is an adult who was a healthcare worker with PCR-confirmed SARS-CoV-2 infection or an uninfected control (not recorded which). The V call is TRBV6-2 or TRBV6-3, the J call TRBJ1-5, with D uncertain. In nucleotides, the CDR3 is TGTGCCAGCAGTTGGAGTCCGGCCAATCAGCCCCAGCATTTT. Protein: CASSWSPANQPQHF.